Each of the 30 T cell receptor beta chains below was sequenced from the same sample in a study of technical replicates of blood from a handful of donors. The table came from immunoSEQ multiplex PCR; TCRdb's copy has only in-frame clones and leaves some out. The table has some 78,000 clones, just under 95% seen once. What was sequenced was T cells isolated from PBMCs. The receptors were sampled from a human donor in good health.

This chain uses TRBV5-1 with TRBJ2-3; 9 bases are a match to TRBD1. V was pared by 0 bases and J by 3 bases, with 11 bases of the junction left unmatched. Germline assignment: CDR1 SGHRS and CDR2 YFSETQ. This CDR3 spans 18 amino acids. As DNA, the CDR3 is TGCGCCAGCAGCTTGGAACTAATAGGGACAGGGTTAACAGATACGCAGTATTTT. It encodes CASSLELIGTGLTDTQYF.

The J gene is TRBJ1-1, the V gene TRBV19; maybe TRBD1 (6 bases). Germline assignment: CDR1 LNHDA and CDR2 SQIVND (reference sequence). With 3 bases removed from V and 4 bases from J, the gap between germline ends came to 15 bases. CDR3 length: 15 residues. The CDR3 nucleotides are TGTGCCAGTAGTATCAACACAGGGAGGGGCACTGAAGCTTTCTTT. It translates to CASSINTGRGTEAFF.

The V call is TRBV4-1, the J call TRBJ2-1, with D perhaps matching TRBD2 (6 bases). Trimming took 4 bases from V and 0 from J, leaving 10 bases between them. Germline CDR1 MGHRA, CDR2 YSYEKL. The CDR3 covers 15 residues. The CDR3 loop reads CASSLPGGSYNEQFF. The CDR3 nucleotides are TGCGCCAGCAGCCTCCCCGGGGGCTCCTACAATGAGCAGTTCTTC.

This clone was observed a single time. V gene TRBV7-2 combines with J gene TRBJ2-1, with 7 bases identical to TRBD2. The CDR3 loop spans 14 amino acids. The V gene's germline CDR1 is SGHTA and CDR2 FQGNSA. The V and J ends lost 4 bases and 7 bases, in that order; junction bases with no gene match: 7. The CDR3 DNA is TGTGCCAGCAGCTCGACCTGGCGGGGGAATGAGCAGTTCTTC. Translating it yields CASSSTWRGNEQFF.

J is TRBJ1-4 and V is TRBV29-1; 7 bases are shared with TRBD1. Germline CDR1 reads SQVTM; CDR2 reads ANQGSEA. V gave up 5 bases and J gave up 4 bases; unmatched junction bases: 13. This CDR3 spans 16 amino acids. The CDR3 spells CSVLGPIGTVNEKLFF. CDR3 nucleotides: TGCAGCGTTTTGGGGCCAATCGGGACAGTTAATGAAAAACTGTTTTTT.

The CDR3 spells CASSLGVRESSRSYEQYF. CDR3 DNA: TGTGCCAGCAGCTTAGGCGTGCGGGAGTCCTCCCGCTCCTACGAGCAGTACTTC. The rearrangement joins TRBV11-3 to TRBJ2-7, with 7 bases lining up with TRBD2. The CDR3 length is 18 residues. V shed 1 base, J shed 0 bases, and the junction held 12 bases outside the gene matches. Germline CDR1 is SGHNT and CDR2 is YENEEA.

This clone was seen many times. The gene calls are TRBV7-2 and TRBJ2-3, with D maybe TRBD1 (6 bases). V was trimmed by 3 bases and J by 5 bases, leaving 18 bases between them. The CDR3 spans 16 residues. Germline assignment: CDR1 SGHTA and CDR2 FQGNSA. The CDR3: CASSFSSASGQDTQYF. The CDR3 DNA is TGTGCCAGCAGCTTCAGTTCGGCGTCGGGACAAGATACGCAGTATTTT.

The chain is built from TRBV7-2 and TRBJ2-7, with TRBD1 matching over 12 bases. In germline, CDR1 is SGHTA, CDR2 FQGNSA. The V gene end was trimmed by 6 bases and the J gene end by 3 bases; junction bases not matched to a gene: 9. There are 16 residues in the CDR3. CDR3 coding DNA: TGTGCCAGCAGGGATCGCCGGGACAGGGGGCACTACGAGCAGTACTTC. It translates to CASRDRRDRGHYEQYF.

This chain joins TRBV5-1 and TRBJ2-2, with 9 bases fitting TRBD2. Germline V lookup: CDR1 SGHRS, CDR2 YFSETQ. V was pared by 0 bases and J by 5 bases, with 5 bases of the junction left unmatched. The CDR3 has 16 amino acids. The CDR3 is CASSLDGGRGTGELFF. CDR3 sequence (DNA): TGCGCCAGCAGCTTGGATGGCGGGAGGGGGACCGGGGAGCTGTTTTTT.

The rearrangement uses TRBV10-3 and TRBJ2-7; 13 positions agree with TRBD2. This CDR3 comprises 13 residues. CDR1 ENHRY and CDR2 SYGVKD come from the germline V gene. V was clipped by 6 bases and J by 5 bases; unmatched bases: 1. Here the CDR3 reads CAIRGLAGDEQYF. The DNA of the CDR3 is TGTGCCATCAGAGGACTAGCGGGAGACGAGCAGTACTTC.

The chain joins TRBV29-1 to TRBJ2-7, with D unresolved. This CDR3 is built from 14 residues. Looked up from germline, CDR1 is SQVTM and CDR2 is ANQGSEA. V dropped 5 bases and J dropped 0 bases, with 14 bases sitting between them. The CDR3 bases are TGCAGCGTTTCACTGACTGCACCCTCCTACGAGCAGTACTTC. It encodes CSVSLTAPSYEQYF.

The CDR3 nucleotides are TGTGCCAGCAGCCAAGCCGATGCGGGGCATAACAATGAGCAGTTCTTC. Amino acids: CASSQADAGHNNEQFF. This rearrangement joins TRBV4-2 to TRBJ2-1, with D perhaps TRBD2 (6 bases). CDR1 is LGHNA and CDR2 is YNFKEQ in the germline V gene. V gave up 1 base and J gave up 5 bases, with 15 bases separating them. This CDR3 region has 16 residues.

The chain links TRBV5-1 to TRBJ2-7; a weak D match, TRBD2 (7 bases). Germline V gene lookup returns CDR1 SGHRS and CDR2 YFSETQ. The CDR3 consists of 15 residues. V was trimmed by 4 bases and J by 4 bases, leaving 18 bases between them. The CDR3 is CASSPMGGARYEQYF. CDR3 DNA: TGCGCCAGCAGCCCAATGGGGGGGGCACGGTACGAGCAGTACTTC.

J is TRBJ1-4 and V is TRBV6-5, with 8 bases that match TRBD1. This CDR3 contains 14 residues. Per the germline V gene, CDR1 is MNHEY and CDR2 is SVGAGI. The ends lost 6 bases at V and 10 bases at J; junction bases unmatched: 10. This chain's CDR3 is CASSPFTGGGKLFF. The CDR3 DNA reads as TGTGCCAGCAGCCCATTTACAGGGGGGGGAAAACTGTTTTTT.

The gene calls are TRBV15 and TRBJ2-1, with unresolved D. Trimming removed 0 bases at V and 5 bases at J, with 11 bases between. From germline, CDR1 is LNHNV and CDR2 YYDKDF (reference sequence). The CDR3 length is 15 residues. CDR3 loop: CATSRDREEDNEQFF. In nucleotides, the CDR3 is TGTGCCACCAGCAGAGACAGAGAGGAAGACAATGAGCAGTTCTTC.

This chain uses TRBV7-9 with TRBJ1-2; the match to TRBD1 covers 7 bases. Trimming removed 5 bases from V and 0 bases from J; junction bases left unmatched: 6. This CDR3 has 15 residues. Germline V lookup: CDR1 SEHNR, CDR2 FQNEAQ (reference sequence). In DNA form, the CDR3 reads TGTGCCAGCAGCGTAGTTACAGGGGCTAACTATGGCTACACCTTC. Amino acid sequence: CASSVVTGANYGYTF.

The rearrangement links TRBV27 to TRBJ1-1; 8 bases align to TRBD1. V shed 6 bases and J 2 bases; nucleotides not matched to a gene: 5. Germline V lookup: CDR1 MNHEY, CDR2 SMNVEV (reference sequence). The length of the CDR3 is 14 residues. The CDR3 sequence: CASRTGGHNTEAFF. CDR3 sequence (DNA): TGTGCCAGCAGAACAGGGGGGCACAACACTGAAGCTTTCTTT.

This sequence joins TRBV7-2 and TRBJ1-5; no firm D call. V was trimmed by 1 base and J by 4 bases, leaving 5 bases between them. Germline CDR1 and CDR2: SGHTA and FQGNSA. The CDR3 has 13 residues. The CDR3 here is CASSLVENQPQHF. CDR3 DNA sequence: TGTGCCAGCAGCTTAGTGGAGAATCAGCCCCAGCATTTT.

The chain carries TRBV6-5 and TRBJ1-2; TRBD1 matches 8 bases. Looked up from germline, CDR1 is MNHEY and CDR2 is SVGAGI. The CDR3 runs to 15 residues. V trimming: 6 bases; J trimming: 2 bases; junction bases outside the gene matches: 8. The CDR3 region has the DNA TGTGCCAGCAGATACCCAGGGGGCAGAAACTATGGCTACACCTTC. Encoded protein: CASRYPGGRNYGYTF.

The J gene is TRBJ2-5, the V gene TRBV10-3, with a weak D call TRBD2 (6 bases). From germline, CDR1 is ENHRY and CDR2 SYGVKD. The V end was cut by 10 bases, the J end by 5 bases, with 14 bases between. This CDR3 is 12 amino acids long. DNA for the CDR3: TGTGCCAGTGTGTTAGGGAGGGAGACCCAGTACTTC. It is translated as CASVLGRETQYF.

The gene calls are TRBV7-2 and TRBJ2-7, with D tentatively TRBD1 (6 bases). The V gene's germline CDR1 is SGHTA and CDR2 FQGNSA. Trimming took 9 bases from V and 2 from J, leaving 17 bases between them. This CDR3 comprises 14 residues. CDR3 sequence reads: CASRGSLNPYEQYF. CDR3 sequence (DNA): TGTGCCAGTAGGGGGTCGCTGAATCCCTACGAGCAGTACTTC.

The chain is built from TRBV15 and TRBJ2-7; weak D call: TRBD1 (6 bases). The V gene's germline CDR1 is LNHNV and CDR2 YYDKDF (reference sequence). The CDR3 has 16 amino acids. Trimming removed 0 bases from V and 2 bases from J, with 14 bases in between. CDR3 in amino acids: CATSRDVGAGPYEQYF. CDR3 nucleotide sequence: TGTGCCACCAGCAGAGATGTGGGGGCCGGTCCCTACGAGCAGTACTTC.

This rearrangement joins TRBV5-4 to TRBJ2-7, with no clear D. Germline V CDR1 and CDR2: SGHNT, YYREEE (reference sequence). This CDR3 region has 12 residues. V was clipped by 0 bases and J by 6 bases, with 7 bases between them. The CDR3 spells CASSLDTVEQYF. The DNA for the CDR3 is TGTGCCAGCAGCTTGGACACCGTCGAGCAGTACTTC. Together with reference TRBV5-4 and TRBJ2-7, the CDR3 gives the full variable domain: ETGVTQSPTHLIKTRGQQVTLRCSSQSGHNTVSWYQQALGQGPQFIFQYYREEENGRGNFPPRFSGLQFPNYSSELNVNALELDDSALYLCASSLDTVEQYFGPGTRLTVT.

This clone was observed a handful of times. This chain links TRBV7-9 with TRBJ1-1; a weak D match, TRBD1 (5 bases). V was shortened by 1 base and J by 8 bases, with 8 bases between the two germline ends. The CDR3 contains 12 residues. Germline assignment: CDR1 SEHNR and CDR2 FQNEAQ (reference sequence). The CDR3 region is CASSLGQPEAFF. The DNA of the CDR3 is TGTGCCAGCAGCTTAGGACAGCCCGAAGCTTTCTTT.

The chain recombines TRBV18 with TRBJ1-1, with TRBD1 matching over 9 bases. CDR3 length: 16 residues. Germline lookup yields CDR1 KGHSH and CDR2 LQKENI. Germline trimming cut 5 bases from V and 7 bases from J; bases unmatched to any gene: 14. As DNA, the CDR3 is TGTGCCAGCTCAGTTACAGGGGGCGCAGAAGCTATTGAAGCTTTCTTT. It translates to CASSVTGGAEAIEAFF.

J is TRBJ1-2 and V is TRBV6-1; 8 bases match TRBD1. Trimming at V came to 11 bases and at J to 6 bases, leaving 5 bases not matched to a gene. Germline V gene data show CDR1 as MNHNS and CDR2 as SASEGT. The CDR3 extends over 11 amino acids. The CDR3 nucleotides are TGTGCCTGTCAGGGGGCAGATGGCTACACCTTC. Translation gives CACQGADGYTF.

The CDR3 region has the DNA TGTGCCAGCAGCCATAGACAGGGTGGCGTCGGGGACGAGCAGTACTTC. This codes for CASSHRQGGVGDEQYF. This chain joins TRBV5-4 and TRBJ2-7, with 7 positions matching TRBD1. Germline V gives CDR1 SGHNT, CDR2 YYREEE (reference sequence). The length of the CDR3 is 16 residues. The junction had 15 bases not matched to a gene; V was cut back by 4 bases and J by 5 bases.

About this clone itself: Relative to the germline gene, one junction end is altered; a read error may explain this. This chain joins TRBV7-7 and TRBJ2-3; 9 nucleotides match TRBD2. Germline V gene data show CDR1 as SSHAT and CDR2 as FNYEAQ (reference sequence). The CDR3 has 14 residues. This CDR3 is CASSPRLAADTQYF. The CDR3, as DNA: TGTGCTAGCAGCCCAAGACTAGCGGCAGATACGCAGTATTTT.

The chain uses TRBV12-5 and TRBJ2-2; 7 bases agree with TRBD1. CDR3 size: 13 residues. The germline CDR1 and CDR2 sequences are LGHNT and FRNRAP. The V gene end was trimmed by 4 bases and the J gene end by 7 bases; junction bases not matched to a gene: 3. CDR3 sequence reads: CASGSRQGGELFF. The CDR3 DNA sequence: TGTGCTAGTGGTTCGAGACAGGGCGGGGAGCTGTTTTTT.

The chain recombines TRBV10-3 with TRBJ2-3, with 16 positions matching TRBD2. Germline CDR1 reads ENHRY; CDR2 reads SYGVKD. The CDR3 is made up of 16 amino acids. J lost 4 bases, V lost 7 bases, and 5 bases had no gene match. CDR3 nucleotide sequence: TGTGCCATCAAGGGACTAGCGGGAGGGGGGTCAGATACGCAGTATTTT. Amino acid sequence: CAIKGLAGGGSDTQYF.